The clone carrying this T cell receptor beta chain was seen more than once but under ten times. A second PCR of about 7 to 12 cycles used a sample-barcoded 5' primer and a J-beta primer mix. TCRdb reprocessed the 5' RACE reads with MiXCR, giving one entry per CDR3 protein. The sample has fewer than 1,200,000 distinct CDR3 sequences; 20% to 25% are singletons. The data were obtained in a study of blood T cells in healthy people across ages. J was trimmed by 6 bases and V by 5 bases; bases with no gene match: 10. The CDR3 extends over 15 amino acids. Germline V gives CDR1 ENHRY, CDR2 SYGVKD. The data also belong to a second study, concerning T cells of mothers and their children.

This chain joins TRBV10-3 and TRBJ1-2; 9 nucleotides match TRBD1. This receptor was identified in a girl aged 2 to 9 in good health. The sequencing input was blood. The CDR3 region has the DNA TGTGCCATCAGTACCGACAGGGGGGAAATAGATGGCTACACCTTC. It translates to CAISTDRGEIDGYTF.